These 31 T cell receptor beta chains came from one sample sequenced in a study of cytomegalovirus exposure and HLA in healthy donors. TCRdb's copy holds only in-frame clones and misses some; the assay was immunoSEQ multiplex PCR. The sample includes about 130,000 clones, around 92% seen only once; the top ten take around 3.1%. Sequenced input: PBMCs. The source is a man aged 25-45 years in good health and CMV-seronegative.

The V gene is TRBV5-6, the J gene TRBJ2-7; no clear D gene. The V and J ends lost 7 bases and 4 bases respectively, with 18 bases between them. Germline loops: CDR1 SGHDT, CDR2 YYEEEE. CDR3 length equals 14 residues. The CDR3 DNA is TGTGCCAGCCGCCTCCGAAGCCGGTTATACGAGCAGTACTTC. Translation gives CASRLRSRLYEQYF.

The chain carries TRBV2 and TRBJ1-2, with D possibly being TRBD1 (5 bases). CDR1 is SNHLY and CDR2 is FYNNEI in the germline V gene. The CDR3 is 15 amino acids. The V end lost 7 bases, the J end lost 5 bases, and 20 bases lay between the germline ends. Written as DNA, the CDR3 is TGTGCCAGCATCACCGGGGGAGACCAATGGTATGGCTACACCTTC. Translation: CASITGGDQWYGYTF.

The V and J genes are TRBV11-2 and TRBJ1-5; unclear D gene. The CDR3 has 13 amino acids. V was clipped by 2 bases and J by 4 bases, with 6 bases between them. Per germline, CDR1 SGHAT and CDR2 FQNNGV. This chain's CDR3 is CASSLTRNQPQHF. The CDR3 nucleotides read TGTGCCAGCAGCTTAACACGTAATCAGCCCCAGCATTTT.

The J gene is TRBJ2-2, the V gene TRBV11-2; 7 bases match TRBD2. V was clipped by 5 bases and J by 3 bases; unmatched bases: 12. Germline-derived CDR1 and CDR2 are SGHAT and FQNNGV. This CDR3 has 17 amino acids. CDR3 in amino acids: CASSPAGGGVDTGELFF. Written as DNA, the CDR3 is TGTGCCAGCAGCCCGGCCGGTGGGGGGGTTGACACCGGGGAGCTGTTTTTT.

The chain joins TRBV11-2 to TRBJ1-1; D might be TRBD1 (5 bases). V lost 2 bases and J 6 bases, leaving 10 bases between the germline ends. CDR1 and CDR2 from the germline V gene are SGHAT and FQNNGV. The CDR3 spans 13 residues. The CDR3 nucleotides are TGTGCCAGCAGCTTAAACCCACAGGCTGAAGCTTTCTTT. Its translation is CASSLNPQAEAFF.

The chain has TRBV11-2 and TRBJ2-1; 9 bases map to TRBD1. This CDR3 region has 16 residues. Trimming took 4 bases from V and 6 from J; bases not matched to a gene: 10. The germline gives CDR1 SGHAT, CDR2 FQNNGV. The DNA of the CDR3 is TGTGCCAGCAGCTGGACCGGGACAGGGTTCGCCAATGAGCAGTTCTTC. This gives the protein CASSWTGTGFANEQFF.

Only a few counts were recorded for this clone. The rearrangement joins TRBV5-1 to TRBJ1-2; 8 nucleotides line up with TRBD1. The germline gives CDR1 SGHRS, CDR2 YFSETQ. The CDR3 has 15 amino acids. The V and J ends lost 3 bases and 4 bases, in that order; junction bases with no gene match: 8. CDR3: CASSSGQEPIYGYTF. CDR3 coding DNA: TGCGCCAGCAGCTCGGGACAGGAGCCAATCTATGGCTACACCTTC. The full variable domain, completed using reference TRBV5-1 and TRBJ1-2, is KAGVTQTPRYLIKTRGQQVTLSCSPISGHRSVSWYQQTPGQGLQFLFEYFSETQRNKGNFPGRFSGRQFSNSRSEMNVSTLELGDSALYLCASSSGQEPIYGYTFGSGTRLTVV.

CDR3 region: CASSLSPVNTEAFF. CDR3 in DNA: TGTGCCAGCAGCTTATCGCCAGTGAACACTGAAGCTTTCTTT. The chain couples TRBV7-2 to TRBJ1-1; no reliable D call. Germline CDR1 reads SGHTA; CDR2 reads FQGNSA. This CDR3 region has 14 residues. V was trimmed by 2 bases and J by 0 bases, leaving 7 bases between them.

The rearrangement joins TRBV19 to TRBJ1-5; weak D call: TRBD1 (6 bases). This CDR3 has 14 residues. V gave up 5 bases and J gave up 6 bases, with 14 bases separating them. Germline V CDR1 and CDR2: LNHDA, SQIVND (reference sequence). In DNA, the CDR3 is TGTGCCAGTAGTTGGTCAGGGGAGGGTCAGCCCCAGCATTTT. Residues: CASSWSGEGQPQHF.

This chain links TRBV15 with TRBJ2-5, with 10 bases lining up with TRBD2. V shed 0 bases and J 4 bases; nucleotides not matched to a gene: 17. This CDR3 has 20 residues. Germline CDR1 reads LNHNV; CDR2 reads YYDKDF (reference sequence). The CDR3 here is CATSRDFGVVERGGLETQYF. CDR3 nucleotide sequence: TGTGCCACCAGCAGAGATTTCGGAGTCGTGGAGCGGGGGGGCTTAGAGACCCAGTACTTC.

This clone was observed a single time. The gene calls are TRBV10-3 and TRBJ2-4, with 8 bases fitting TRBD1. Trimming cost V 0 bases and J 8 bases; bases outside gene matches: 3. Looked up from germline, CDR1 is ENHRY and CDR2 is SYGVKD. The CDR3 loop spans 14 amino acids. CDR3: CAISESTGVDIQYF. CDR3 DNA: TGTGCCATCAGTGAGTCGACAGGGGTGGACATTCAGTACTTC.

This clone has only one observation. The CDR3 reads CASSLDGSGGAGSYNEQFF. The CDR3 DNA is TGTGCCAGCAGCTTAGACGGTAGCGGGGGGGCAGGATCCTACAATGAGCAGTTCTTC. The genes are TRBV7-9 and TRBJ2-1; 11 bases align to TRBD2. The CDR3 spans 19 residues. Germline CDR1 is SEHNR and CDR2 is FQNEAQ (reference sequence). The trim removed 1 base at V and 1 base at J, leaving 9 bases unmatched.

This clone has a handful of counts. This sequence joins TRBV6-5 and TRBJ1-5; a possible D gene is TRBD1 (6 bases). The ends were cut back, 2 bases at V and 5 bases at J, with 7 bases in the middle. The CDR3 loop spans 13 amino acids. Looked up from germline, CDR1 is MNHEY and CDR2 is SVGAGI. The CDR3 is CASSYAGDQPQHF. The CDR3 DNA sequence: TGTGCCAGCAGTTACGCAGGGGATCAGCCCCAGCATTTT.

The J gene is TRBJ1-1, the V gene TRBV5-1; 10 nucleotides line up with TRBD1. Germline CDR1 and CDR2: SGHRS and YFSETQ. The length of the CDR3 is 14 residues. V was pared by 4 bases and J by 5 bases, with 5 bases of the junction left unmatched. The CDR3 spells CASSRDRGRTEAFF. The CDR3 nucleotides are TGCGCCAGCAGCCGCGACAGGGGGCGGACTGAAGCTTTCTTT.

V and J are TRBV18 and TRBJ1-1, with TRBD1 matching over 11 bases. The CDR3 contains 12 residues. V trimming: 4 bases; J trimming: 11 bases; junction bases outside the gene matches: 3. Looked up from germline, CDR1 is KGHSH and CDR2 is LQKENI. CDR3 in DNA: TGTGCCAGCTCACTGGACAGGGGGCGGGCTTTCTTT. Amino acids: CASSLDRGRAFF.

The gene calls are TRBV5-1 and TRBJ2-1, with 8 positions matching TRBD1. The CDR3 is made up of 17 amino acids. From germline, CDR1 is SGHRS and CDR2 YFSETQ. V shed 0 bases, J shed 6 bases, and the junction held 11 bases outside the gene matches. The DNA for the CDR3 is TGCGCCAGCAGCTTGGTGATGGGACAGGTCTACGGCAATGAGCAGTTCTTC. This codes for CASSLVMGQVYGNEQFF.

The chain has TRBV6-6 and TRBJ1-1, with TRBD1 identical over 8 bases. Per the germline V gene, CDR1 is MNHNY and CDR2 is SVGAGI (reference sequence). With V trimmed by 4 bases and J by 0 bases, 4 bases remained unmatched. This CDR3 contains 15 residues. This CDR3 is CASSLDRAMNTEAFF. The CDR3 nucleotides are TGTGCCAGCAGTTTGGACAGGGCGATGAACACTGAAGCTTTCTTT.

The chain recombines TRBV7-2 with TRBJ1-1; TRBD1 is a possible D gene (5 bases). With 3 bases removed from V and 1 base from J, the gap between germline ends came to 9 bases. The V gene's germline CDR1 is SGHTA and CDR2 FQGNSA. This CDR3 comprises 14 residues. CDR3 amino acids: CASSFNRGNTEAFF. CDR3 DNA sequence: TGTGCCAGCAGCTTTAATAGGGGGAACACTGAAGCTTTCTTT.

The chain employs TRBV5-1 and TRBJ2-7; weak D call: TRBD2 (5 bases). This CDR3 has 15 residues. Germline CDR1 SGHRS, CDR2 YFSETQ. Trimming stripped 7 bases from V and 4 bases from J, with 21 bases between. Written as DNA, the CDR3 is TGCGCCAGCCGCCTAATGTGGGGTCCGGGGTACGAGCAGTACTTC. Translated: CASRLMWGPGYEQYF.

This clone was seen only once. This chain uses TRBV9 with TRBJ1-1; perhaps TRBD1 as D (6 bases). The CDR3 loop spans 15 amino acids. Trimming pared 0 bases from V and 4 bases from J, leaving 13 bases between. Germline CDR1 SGDLS, CDR2 YYNGEE. The CDR3 is CASSVGQDPATEAFF. DNA for the CDR3: TGTGCCAGCAGCGTAGGACAGGACCCCGCCACTGAAGCTTTCTTT. Filled out from reference TRBV9 and TRBJ1-1, the complete variable domain reads DSGVTQTPKHLITATGQRVTLRCSPRSGDLSVYWYQQSLDQGLQFLIQYYNGEERAKGNILERFSAQQFPDLHSELNLSSLELGDSALYFCASSVGQDPATEAFFGQGTRLTVV.

The chain employs TRBV6-6 and TRBJ2-1; D call uncertain. In germline, CDR1 is MNHNY, CDR2 SVGAGI (reference sequence). This CDR3 is 12 amino acids long. Trimming removed 6 bases at V and 9 bases at J, with 12 bases between. CDR3: CASSPPLREQFF. In DNA form, the CDR3 reads TGTGCCAGCAGCCCCCCCCTACGTGAGCAGTTCTTC.

The rearrangement links TRBV5-6 to TRBJ2-7; possibly TRBD1 for D (5 bases). V was cut by 0 bases and J by 3 bases, with 16 bases left in between. There are 16 residues in the CDR3. Per germline, CDR1 SGHDT and CDR2 YYEEEE. The CDR3 reads CASSLGSAGKSYEQYF. CDR3 sequence (DNA): TGTGCCAGCAGCTTGGGGTCGGCAGGGAAAAGCTACGAGCAGTACTTC.

The V gene is TRBV2, the J gene TRBJ1-4, with D tentatively TRBD1 (6 bases). CDR1 is SNHLY and CDR2 is FYNNEI in the germline V gene. The V and J ends lost 4 bases and 2 bases respectively, with 14 bases between them. The CDR3 length is 16 residues. CDR3 coding DNA: TGTGCCAGCAGTGTACAGGGACGGTCTACTAATGAAAAACTGTTTTTT. Protein: CASSVQGRSTNEKLFF.

The rearrangement joins TRBV7-2 to TRBJ1-6; 8 nucleotides agree with TRBD1. Germline V gene sequence: CDR1 SGHTA, CDR2 FQGNSA. The CDR3 contains 19 residues. With V trimmed by 3 bases and J by 0 bases, 10 bases remained unmatched. The CDR3: CASSFLFGTGSSYNSPLHF. CDR3 coding DNA: TGTGCCAGCAGCTTCTTATTCGGGACAGGCAGCTCCTATAATTCACCCCTCCACTTT.

The chain is built from TRBV2 and TRBJ1-1; D is possibly TRBD1 (6 bases). The CDR3 covers 15 residues. V lost 6 bases to trimming and J lost 2 bases, with 16 bases between them. Germline CDR1 and CDR2: SNHLY and FYNNEI. For the CDR3, the DNA is TGTGCCAGCAGGCCTGGACAGCCCCTTAACACTGAAGCTTTCTTT. Translation gives CASRPGQPLNTEAFF.

This clone was counted a few times. The rearrangement links TRBV29-1 to TRBJ1-1; D possibly corresponds to TRBD1 (5 bases). CDR1 is SQVTM, CDR2 ANQGSEA, per germline. The germline V and J ends were trimmed by 8 bases and 5 bases, with 12 bases remaining between them. This CDR3 is built from 11 residues. The CDR3 region is CSIRVYTEAFF. The DNA for the CDR3 is TGCAGCATCAGGGTTTATACTGAAGCTTTCTTT.

There are a few counts of this clone. The genes are TRBV29-1 and TRBJ1-2; 8 bases agree with TRBD1. V lost 6 bases and J lost 7; bases outside the gene matches: 7. Germline V gene lookup returns CDR1 SQVTM and CDR2 ANQGSEA. This CDR3 has 12 amino acids. CDR3 in DNA: TGCAGCGTCCCCGGACAGGGTGGTGGCTACACCTTC. This sequence encodes CSVPGQGGGYTF.

This rearrangement joins TRBV12-5 to TRBJ1-3; no definite D call. The V and J ends lost 6 bases and 1 base respectively, with 4 bases between them. This CDR3 is 12 amino acids long. Looked up from germline, CDR1 is LGHNT and CDR2 is FRNRAP. The CDR3 protein is CASGLSGNTIYF. Here the CDR3 DNA reads TGTGCTAGTGGCCTATCTGGAAACACCATATATTTT. Together with reference TRBV12-5 and TRBJ1-3, the CDR3 gives the full variable domain: DARVTQTPRHKVTEMGQEVTMRCQPILGHNTVFWYRQTMMQGLELLAYFRNRAPLDDSGMPKDRFSAEMPDATLATLKIQPSEPRDSAVYFCASGLSGNTIYFGEGSWLTVV.

This chain joins TRBV7-9 and TRBJ1-2; D remains ambiguous. Between the trimmed V and J ends, which lost 5 bases and 4 bases, there was a span of 5 bases. The CDR3 length is 11 residues. Germline V gives CDR1 SEHNR, CDR2 FQNEAQ (reference sequence). The CDR3 sequence is CASSASYGYTF. For the CDR3, the DNA is TGTGCCAGCAGCGCGTCCTATGGCTACACCTTC.

J is TRBJ1-6 and V is TRBV28; TRBD1 might be the D (5 bases). The CDR3 covers 16 residues. V shed 5 bases and J shed 6 bases, with 17 bases lying between them. Germline V gene lookup returns CDR1 MDHEN and CDR2 SYDVKM. The CDR3 sequence: CASSQTSGGVNSPLHF. In DNA, the CDR3 is TGTGCCAGCAGTCAAACATCTGGGGGGGTTAATTCACCCCTCCACTTT. Variable domain in full (rest from reference TRBV28 and TRBJ1-6): DVKVTQSSRYLVKRTGEKVFLECVQDMDHENMFWYRQDPGLGLRLIYFSYDVKMKEKGDIPEGYSVSREKKERFSLILESASTNQTSMYLCASSQTSGGVNSPLHFGNGTRLTVT.

The rearrangement links TRBV10-3 to TRBJ1-5, with D maybe TRBD1 (5 bases). The CDR3 contains 16 residues. The V gene's germline CDR1 is ENHRY and CDR2 SYGVKD. The V end lost 2 bases, the J end lost 5 bases, and 16 bases lay between the germline ends. The CDR3, as DNA: TGTGCCATCAGTGAGGGGCATTCGCAGGGCCATCAGCCCCAGCATTTT. It is translated as CAISEGHSQGHQPQHF.